Described below is a single TCR beta chain sequence and its context. The antigen is not known. The data stem from a study of T cell repertoires in cytomegalovirus infection. Overall study: The authors used CMV epitopes that were HLA-C-restricted (recently identified) and HLA-B-restricted (well studied). Public TCR beta signatures marked donors with CMV infection and the matching HLA. Whole-study findings and limits: Clonotypes of TCR beta that were HLA-C-restricted and CMV-specific dominated the ex vivo response. Using cumulative public TCR beta family frequency, the authors identified those who carried CMV together with the relevant HLA.

MiXCR, applied by TCRdb to the reads, yields one record per CDR3 protein. The sample holds 140,000 to 150,000 distinct CDR3 sequences, about 32% seen once. The sequence came from a human donor in good health (CMV status not recorded). Some clones in this sample may be carry-over from other donors' samples. Sequencing used CD8+ T cells from cultured PBMCs, obtained from culture after CMV antigen stimulation.

CDR3 coding DNA: TGTGCCAGCAGCCTCCGGGACAGGGTATTAGATGAGCAGTTCTTC. Translation: CASSLRDRVLDEQFF. This chain links TRBV28 with TRBJ2-1; 9 nucleotides align to TRBD1. The V and J ends lost 6 bases and 8 bases, in that order; junction bases with no gene match: 11. Looked up from germline, CDR1 is MDHEN and CDR2 is SYDVKM. This CDR3 spans 15 amino acids.